This T cell receptor (beta chain) was recovered during a study of technical replicates of blood from a few donors. Clones were read by immunoSEQ multiplex PCR, and TCRdb kept only the in-frame ones, dropping some. The top ten hold around 0.37% of the sample, which has tens of thousands of clones, roughly 92% seen once. V dropped 6 bases and J dropped 10 bases, with 24 bases sitting between them. The CDR3 runs 15 residues. CDR1 and CDR2 (germline): MDHEN, SYDVKM. The specimen was T cells isolated from PBMCs. The chain recombines TRBV28 with TRBJ1-1, with D perhaps matching TRBD1 (6 bases). The receptor was isolated from a human donor in good health. CDR3 sequence reads: CASSPPGRGNVGAFF. The CDR3 DNA follows: TGTGCCAGCAGCCCCCCGGGAAGGGGGAATGTTGGAGCTTTCTTT.